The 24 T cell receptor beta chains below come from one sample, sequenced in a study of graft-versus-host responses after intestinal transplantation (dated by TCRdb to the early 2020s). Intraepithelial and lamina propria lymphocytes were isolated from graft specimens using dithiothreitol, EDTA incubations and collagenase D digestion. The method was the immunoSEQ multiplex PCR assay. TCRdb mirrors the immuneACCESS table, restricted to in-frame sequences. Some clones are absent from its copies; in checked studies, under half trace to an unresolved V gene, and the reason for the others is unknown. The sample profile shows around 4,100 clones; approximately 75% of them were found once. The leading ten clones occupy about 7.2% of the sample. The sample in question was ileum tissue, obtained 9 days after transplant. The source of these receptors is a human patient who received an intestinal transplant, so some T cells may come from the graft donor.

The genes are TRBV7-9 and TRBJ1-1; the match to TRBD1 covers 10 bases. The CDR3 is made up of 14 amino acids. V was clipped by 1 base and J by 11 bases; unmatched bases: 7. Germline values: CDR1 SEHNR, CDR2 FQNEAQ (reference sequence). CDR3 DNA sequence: TGTGCCAGCAGCTTAGGGGGACAGGGGATTAGCGCTTTCTTT. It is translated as CASSLGGQGISAFF.

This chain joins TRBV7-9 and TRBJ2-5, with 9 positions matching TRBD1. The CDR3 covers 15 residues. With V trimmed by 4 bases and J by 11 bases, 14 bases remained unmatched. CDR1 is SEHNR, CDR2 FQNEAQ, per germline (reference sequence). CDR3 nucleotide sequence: TGTGCCAGCAGCTGTACCGGGACAGGGCGGTGGGAGCAGTACTTC. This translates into CASSCTGTGRWEQYF.

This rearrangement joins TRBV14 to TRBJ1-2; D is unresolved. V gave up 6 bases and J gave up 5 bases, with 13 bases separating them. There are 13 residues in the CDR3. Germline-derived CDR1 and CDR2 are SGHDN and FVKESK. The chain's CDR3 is CASSHRTDYGYTF. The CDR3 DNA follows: TGTGCCAGCAGTCACCGGACGGATTATGGCTACACCTTC. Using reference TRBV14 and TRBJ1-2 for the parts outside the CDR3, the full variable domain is EAGVTQFPSHSVIEKGQTVTLRCDPISGHDNLYWYRRVMGKEIKFLLHFVKESKQDESGMPNNRFLAERTGGTYSTLKVQPAELEDSGVYFCASSHRTDYGYTFGSGTRLTVV.

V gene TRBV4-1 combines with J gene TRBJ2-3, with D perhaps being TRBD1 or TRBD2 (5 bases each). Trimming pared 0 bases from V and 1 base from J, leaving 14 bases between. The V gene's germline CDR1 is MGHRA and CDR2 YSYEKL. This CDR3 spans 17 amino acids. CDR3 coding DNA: TGCGCCAGCAGCCAAGATGTCCGGGGACGGGGCACAGATACGCAGTATTTT. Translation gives CASSQDVRGRGTDTQYF.

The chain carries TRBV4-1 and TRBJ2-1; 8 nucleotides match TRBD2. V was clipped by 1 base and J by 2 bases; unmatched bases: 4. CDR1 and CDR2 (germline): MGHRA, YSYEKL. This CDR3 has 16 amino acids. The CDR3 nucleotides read TGCGCCAGCAGCCAAGCTCTCGGGGGGGCCTACAATGAGCAGTTCTTC. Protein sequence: CASSQALGGAYNEQFF.

The CDR3 bases are TGCGCCAGCAGCCAAGATGTCACAGGGGGGTACGAGCAGTACTTC. It encodes CASSQDVTGGYEQYF. This chain joins TRBV4-3 and TRBJ2-7; 8 bases are a match to TRBD1. Trimming cost V 0 bases and J 4 bases; bases outside gene matches: 5. Germline CDR1 is LGHNA and CDR2 is YSLEER. There are 15 residues in the CDR3.

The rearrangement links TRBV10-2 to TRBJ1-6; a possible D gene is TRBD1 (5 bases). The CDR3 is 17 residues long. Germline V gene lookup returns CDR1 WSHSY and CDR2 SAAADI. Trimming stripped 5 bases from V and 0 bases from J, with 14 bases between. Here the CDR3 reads CASSFRDVSSYNSPLHF. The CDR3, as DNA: TGCGCCAGCAGTTTCCGGGACGTGAGCTCCTATAATTCACCCCTCCACTTT.

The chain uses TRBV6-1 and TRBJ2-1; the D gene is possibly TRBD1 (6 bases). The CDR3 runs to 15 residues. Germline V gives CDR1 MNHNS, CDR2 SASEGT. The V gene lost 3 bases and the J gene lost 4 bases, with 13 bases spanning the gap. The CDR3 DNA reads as TGTGCCAGCAGTGACAGACAGGAGACTTACAATGAGCAGTTCTTC. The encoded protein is CASSDRQETYNEQFF.

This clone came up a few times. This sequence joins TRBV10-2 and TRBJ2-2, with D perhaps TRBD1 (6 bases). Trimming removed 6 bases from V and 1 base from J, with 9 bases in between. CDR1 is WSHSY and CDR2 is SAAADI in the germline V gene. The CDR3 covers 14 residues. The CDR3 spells CASRPTGNTGELFF. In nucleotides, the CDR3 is TGCGCCAGCAGACCGACAGGGAACACCGGGGAGCTGTTTTTT.

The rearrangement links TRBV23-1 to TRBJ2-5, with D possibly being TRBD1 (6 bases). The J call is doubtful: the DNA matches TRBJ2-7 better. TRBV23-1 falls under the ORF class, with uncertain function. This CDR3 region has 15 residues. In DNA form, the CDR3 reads TGCGCCAGCAGTCAGTCCCCGGGACAAAACTACGAGCAGTACTTC. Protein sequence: CASSQSPGQNYEQYF.

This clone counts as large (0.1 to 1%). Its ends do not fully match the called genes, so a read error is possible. CDR3 coding DNA: TGCGCCAGCAGCTTGGAAGGGGCTCCCACAGAGACGCAGTATTTT. Residues: CASSLEGAPTETQYF. This chain links TRBV5-1 with TRBJ2-3; TRBD1 might be the D (5 bases). Germline CDR1 is SGHRS and CDR2 is YFSETQ. The CDR3 consists of 15 residues.

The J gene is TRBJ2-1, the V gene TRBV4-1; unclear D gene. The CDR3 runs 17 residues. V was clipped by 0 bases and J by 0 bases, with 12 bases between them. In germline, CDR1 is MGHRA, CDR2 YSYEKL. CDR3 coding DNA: TGCGCCAGCAGCCAAGATGCCGCTAGAAGCTCCTACAATGAGCAGTTCTTC. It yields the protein CASSQDAARSSYNEQFF.

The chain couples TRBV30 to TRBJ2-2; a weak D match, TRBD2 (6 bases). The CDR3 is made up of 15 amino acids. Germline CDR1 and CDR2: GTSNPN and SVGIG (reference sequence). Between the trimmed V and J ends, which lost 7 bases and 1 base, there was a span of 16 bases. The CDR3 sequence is CAFRRIAVNTGELFF. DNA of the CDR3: TGTGCCTTCCGGCGAATAGCGGTGAACACCGGGGAGCTGTTTTTT.

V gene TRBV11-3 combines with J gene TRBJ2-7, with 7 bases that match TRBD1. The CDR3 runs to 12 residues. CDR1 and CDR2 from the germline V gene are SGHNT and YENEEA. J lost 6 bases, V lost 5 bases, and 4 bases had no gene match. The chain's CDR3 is CASSGRQGEQYF. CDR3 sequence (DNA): TGTGCCAGCAGCGGACGACAGGGCGAGCAGTACTTC.

In nucleotides, the CDR3 is TGTGCCAGTAGAAGACAGGGGAGAACAGATACGCAGTATTTT. It codes for CASRRQGRTDTQYF. V gene TRBV19 combines with J gene TRBJ2-3; 8 bases agree with TRBD1. The V gene end was trimmed by 6 bases and the J gene end by 3 bases; junction bases not matched to a gene: 5. The CDR3 runs to 14 residues. Per the germline V gene, CDR1 is LNHDA and CDR2 is SQIVND (reference sequence).

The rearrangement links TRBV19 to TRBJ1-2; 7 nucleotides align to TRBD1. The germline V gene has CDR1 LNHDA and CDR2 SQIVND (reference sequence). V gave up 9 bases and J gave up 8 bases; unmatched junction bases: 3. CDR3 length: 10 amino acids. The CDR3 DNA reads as TGTGCCAGCTACAGGGGCGGCTACACCTTC. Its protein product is CASYRGGYTF.

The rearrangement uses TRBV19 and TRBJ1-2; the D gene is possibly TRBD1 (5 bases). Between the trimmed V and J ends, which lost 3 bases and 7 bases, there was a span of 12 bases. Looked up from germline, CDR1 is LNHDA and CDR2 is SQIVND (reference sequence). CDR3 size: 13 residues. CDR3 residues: CASSIPGLPGYTF. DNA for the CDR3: TGTGCCAGTAGTATCCCAGGGCTCCCTGGCTACACCTTC.

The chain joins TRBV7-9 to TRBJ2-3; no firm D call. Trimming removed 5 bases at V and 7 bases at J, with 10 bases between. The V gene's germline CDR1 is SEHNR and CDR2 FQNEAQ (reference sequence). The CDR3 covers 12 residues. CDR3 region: CASSLWENTQYF. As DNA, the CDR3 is TGTGCCAGCAGCCTTTGGGAAAATACGCAGTATTTT.

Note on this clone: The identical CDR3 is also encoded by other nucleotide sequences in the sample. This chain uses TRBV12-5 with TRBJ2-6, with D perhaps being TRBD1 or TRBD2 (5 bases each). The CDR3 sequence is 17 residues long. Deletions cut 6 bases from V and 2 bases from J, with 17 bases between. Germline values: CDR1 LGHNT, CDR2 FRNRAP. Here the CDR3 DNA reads TGTGCTAGTGGGCCGGGACCGACGCGTCCTGGGGCCAACGTCCTGACTTTC. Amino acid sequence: CASGPGPTRPGANVLTF.

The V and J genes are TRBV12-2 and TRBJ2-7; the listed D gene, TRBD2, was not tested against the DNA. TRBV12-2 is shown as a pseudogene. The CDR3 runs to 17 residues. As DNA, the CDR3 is TGTGCAAGTCGCTTAGTTCAATTCGTCGGGGGATCCTACGAGCAGTACTTC. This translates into CASRLVQFVGGSYEQYF.

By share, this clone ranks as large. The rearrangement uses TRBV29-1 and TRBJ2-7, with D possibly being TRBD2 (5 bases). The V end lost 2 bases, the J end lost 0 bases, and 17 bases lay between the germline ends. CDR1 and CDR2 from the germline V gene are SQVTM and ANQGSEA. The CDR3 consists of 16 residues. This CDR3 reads CSVELAVDGSSYEQYF. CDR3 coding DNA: TGCAGCGTTGAATTGGCGGTTGATGGGAGCTCCTACGAGCAGTACTTC.

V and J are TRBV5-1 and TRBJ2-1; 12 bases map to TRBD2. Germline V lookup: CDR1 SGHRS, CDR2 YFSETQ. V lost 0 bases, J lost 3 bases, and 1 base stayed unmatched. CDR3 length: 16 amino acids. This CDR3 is CASSLGLAGDYNEQFF. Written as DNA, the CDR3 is TGCGCCAGCAGCTTGGGACTAGCGGGAGACTACAATGAGCAGTTCTTC. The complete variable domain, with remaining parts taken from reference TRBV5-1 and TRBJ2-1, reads KAGVTQTPRYLIKTRGQQVTLSCSPISGHRSVSWYQQTPGQGLQFLFEYFSETQRNKGNFPGRFSGRQFSNSRSEMNVSTLELGDSALYLCASSLGLAGDYNEQFFGPGTRLTVL.

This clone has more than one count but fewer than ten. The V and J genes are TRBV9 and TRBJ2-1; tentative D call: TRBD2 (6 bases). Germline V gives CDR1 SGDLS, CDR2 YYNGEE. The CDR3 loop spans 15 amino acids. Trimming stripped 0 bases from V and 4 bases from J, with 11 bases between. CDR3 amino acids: CASSVGGSGYNEQFF. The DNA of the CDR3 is TGTGCCAGCAGCGTAGGCGGTAGCGGTTACAATGAGCAGTTCTTC.

For the CDR3, the DNA is TGTGCCAGCAGCTTAACCGGGACACGTAGTTGGTCCACTACTAACACTGAAGCTTTCTTT. Protein sequence: CASSLTGTRSWSTTNTEAFF. The chain couples TRBV7-3 to TRBJ1-1; D is possibly TRBD1 (6 bases). There are 20 residues in the CDR3. Between the trimmed V and J ends, which lost 0 bases and 2 bases, there was a span of 25 bases. In germline, CDR1 is SGHTA, CDR2 FQGTGA.